The 25 T cell receptor beta chains below come from one sample, sequenced in a study of cytomegalovirus exposure and HLA in healthy donors. The PCR used 60 Vbeta and 13 Jbeta primers. The assay was immunoSEQ multiplex PCR, and TCRdb's table has in-frame clones only and misses some. The table shows around 90,000 clones, with around 84% occurring only once. Sequencing was done on a sample of PBMCs. The origin of the receptors is a man aged 40-55 years in good health and CMV-seropositive.

The J gene is TRBJ2-1, the V gene TRBV2; 11 nucleotides match TRBD2. CDR1 is SNHLY and CDR2 is FYNNEI in the germline V gene. J gave up 4 bases and V 6 bases, and 5 bases lay outside the gene matches. This CDR3 comprises 15 residues. The CDR3 nucleotides read TGTGCCAGCAGGTCGACTAGCGGGGCATACAATGAGCAGTTCTTC. The encoded protein is CASRSTSGAYNEQFF.

The V call is TRBV5-1, the J call TRBJ2-5, with 9 bases aligning to TRBD1. The V and J ends lost 5 bases and 1 base, in that order; junction bases with no gene match: 9. Germline V gene sequence: CDR1 SGHRS, CDR2 YFSETQ. The CDR3 consists of 16 residues. CDR3 loop: CASRQFTGGGQETQYF. CDR3 DNA: TGCGCCAGCAGGCAATTTACAGGGGGCGGCCAAGAGACCCAGTACTTC.

This clone was recorded only once. This sequence joins TRBV12-5 and TRBJ2-7; no clear D gene. V lost 5 bases and J lost 2, with 10 bases in between. The CDR3 length is 13 residues. Germline CDR1 and CDR2: LGHNT and FRNRAP. The CDR3, as DNA: TGTGCTAGTGGTATCGGGTCAACCTACGAGCAGTACTTC. This gives the protein CASGIGSTYEQYF. Variable domain in full (rest from reference TRBV12-5 and TRBJ2-7): DARVTQTPRHKVTEMGQEVTMRCQPILGHNTVFWYRQTMMQGLELLAYFRNRAPLDDSGMPKDRFSAEMPDATLATLKIQPSEPRDSAVYFCASGIGSTYEQYFGPGTRLTVT.

This chain joins TRBV6-1 and TRBJ2-5, with 9 bases lining up with TRBD1. The V gene's germline CDR1 is MNHNS and CDR2 SASEGT. The CDR3 is made up of 14 amino acids. Unmatched junction bases numbered 13, after V lost 7 bases and J lost 10 bases. CDR3 sequence: CASTLTGGWGDQYF. The CDR3 coding sequence is TGTGCCAGCACTCTTACAGGGGGCTGGGGGGACCAGTACTTC.

This clone was counted a single time. V gene TRBV27 combines with J gene TRBJ1-4; TRBD1 aligns across 8 bases. With 2 bases clipped from V and 3 bases from J, the junction kept 5 bases outside the gene matches. Germline V gene data show CDR1 as MNHEY and CDR2 as SMNVEV (reference sequence). The CDR3 extends over 16 amino acids. CDR3 in amino acids: CASSLKTGGANEKLFF. In DNA form, the CDR3 reads TGTGCCAGCAGTTTAAAAACAGGGGGTGCTAATGAAAAACTGTTTTTT.

The V call is TRBV7-9, the J call TRBJ1-1, with 7 nucleotides matching TRBD1. The junction had 4 bases not matched to a gene; V was cut back by 2 bases and J by 1 base. Germline V gives CDR1 SEHNR, CDR2 FQNEAQ (reference sequence). This CDR3 contains 15 residues. CDR3 amino acids: CASSLPTGTNTEAFF. Here the CDR3 DNA reads TGTGCCAGCAGCTTACCGACAGGGACGAACACTGAAGCTTTCTTT.

The chain uses TRBV28 and TRBJ2-3, with D possibly matching TRBD2 (5 bases). The CDR3 is 14 residues long. Trimming pared 4 bases from V and 10 bases from J, leaving 18 bases between. The germline CDR1 and CDR2 sequences are MDHEN and SYDVKM. The chain's CDR3 is CASSSGLPREAQYF. CDR3 in DNA: TGTGCCAGCAGTTCTGGACTCCCGAGAGAGGCGCAGTATTTT.

The chain carries TRBV27 and TRBJ1-2, with 7 positions matching TRBD1. This CDR3 has 13 amino acids. V lost 4 bases and J lost 4; bases outside the gene matches: 3. Germline loops: CDR1 MNHEY, CDR2 SMNVEV (reference sequence). CDR3 residues: CASSYRGGYGYTF. The CDR3 bases are TGTGCCAGCAGTTACAGGGGTGGCTATGGCTACACCTTC.

The rearrangement uses TRBV28 and TRBJ2-1, with D tentatively TRBD2 (5 bases). The CDR3 has 15 residues. Trimming stripped 3 bases from V and 0 bases from J, with 9 bases between. From germline, CDR1 is MDHEN and CDR2 SYDVKM. The CDR3 is CASSFRTVSYNEQFF. The CDR3 DNA is TGTGCCAGCAGTTTTCGGACTGTCTCCTACAATGAGCAGTTCTTC.

The rearrangement links TRBV27 to TRBJ1-5; 7 nucleotides line up with TRBD1. CDR1 is MNHEY and CDR2 is SMNVEV in the germline V gene (reference sequence). The CDR3 runs to 14 residues. The V gene end was trimmed by 6 bases and the J gene end by 6 bases; junction bases not matched to a gene: 8. The CDR3 nucleotides read TGTGCCAGCAGCCCTGACAGGGCGGTTCAGCCCCAGCATTTT. This gives the protein CASSPDRAVQPQHF.

The V call is TRBV5-1, the J call TRBJ1-6; 8 bases agree with TRBD1. Trimming at V came to 3 bases and at J to 11 bases, leaving 7 bases not matched to a gene. The germline V gene has CDR1 SGHRS and CDR2 YFSETQ. The CDR3 has 14 amino acids. The CDR3 here is CASSSGTGGPPLHF. CDR3 DNA: TGCGCCAGCAGCTCCGGGACAGGTGGTCCACCCCTCCACTTT.

The chain employs TRBV9 and TRBJ1-2; D unresolved. Looked up from germline, CDR1 is SGDLS and CDR2 is YYNGEE. V was pared by 3 bases and J by 3 bases, with 15 bases between. The CDR3 sequence is 15 residues long. The CDR3 is CASSATQTPHYGYTF. Written as DNA, the CDR3 is TGTGCCAGCAGCGCCACTCAGACTCCGCACTATGGCTACACCTTC. The full variable domain, with the rest looked up from reference TRBV9 and TRBJ1-2, is DSGVTQTPKHLITATGQRVTLRCSPRSGDLSVYWYQQSLDQGLQFLIQYYNGEERAKGNILERFSAQQFPDLHSELNLSSLELGDSALYFCASSATQTPHYGYTFGSGTRLTVV.

This clone was detected only a few times. A much bigger clone sits one base away, suggesting this may be a read error. The same CDR3 can be traced to other DNA sequences in this sample. The V and J genes are TRBV1 and TRBJ2-2; TRBD2 is the table's D call, not checked against the DNA. TRBV1 is flagged as a pseudogene. The CDR3 extends over 12 amino acids. The CDR3 loop reads CTPDSNTGELFF. The CDR3 DNA is TGCACCCCCGACTCCAACACCGGGGAGCTGTTTTTT.

The V and J genes are TRBV14 and TRBJ1-6, with TRBD1 matching 8 bases. This CDR3 is 16 amino acids long. Germline V gene lookup returns CDR1 SGHDN and CDR2 FVKESK. V lost 4 bases, J lost 7 bases, and 9 bases stayed unmatched. The CDR3 reads CASSLRSRTGNSPLHF. The CDR3 bases are TGTGCCAGCAGCCTTAGGTCCAGGACAGGGAATTCACCCCTCCACTTT.

The V call is TRBV11-2, the J call TRBJ2-7; 7 nucleotides match TRBD2. The junction had 6 bases not matched to a gene; V was cut back by 8 bases and J by 5 bases. Per the germline V gene, CDR1 is SGHAT and CDR2 is FQNNGV. This CDR3 has 12 amino acids. This CDR3 reads CASAGGTNEQYF. DNA for the CDR3: TGTGCCAGCGCTGGGGGGACTAACGAGCAGTACTTC. The full variable domain, in which reference TRBV11-2 and TRBJ2-7 provide the parts outside the CDR3, is EAGVAQSPRYKIIEKRQSVAFWCNPISGHATLYWYQQILGQGPKLLIQFQNNGVVDDSQLPKDRFSAERLKGVDSTLKIQPAKLEDSAVYLCASAGGTNEQYFGPGTRLTVT.

This rearrangement joins TRBV5-1 to TRBJ2-3, with 10 bases lining up with TRBD2. The CDR3 contains 15 residues. V trimming: 4 bases; J trimming: 6 bases; junction bases outside the gene matches: 8. Germline-derived CDR1 and CDR2 are SGHRS and YFSETQ. CDR3 sequence reads: CASSRLASGSDTQYF. As DNA, the CDR3 is TGCGCCAGCAGCCGTTTGGCTAGCGGGAGTGATACGCAGTATTTT.

CDR3 sequence (DNA): TGTGCCAGCAGTTTCTCCGGACAGGTATTCCATTTT. Protein: CASSFSGQVFHF. The chain carries TRBV25-1 and TRBJ1-5; 7 bases fit TRBD1. Germline CDR1 is MGHDK and CDR2 is SYGVNS. The CDR3 extends over 12 amino acids. V shed 5 bases, J shed 16 bases, and the junction held 11 bases outside the gene matches.

The V gene is TRBV28, the J gene TRBJ1-6; 8 bases are a match to TRBD1. Trimming cost V 10 bases and J 9 bases; bases outside gene matches: 8. The V gene's germline CDR1 is MDHEN and CDR2 SYDVKM. The CDR3 spans 13 residues. The CDR3 is CATLTGERSPLHF. For the CDR3, the DNA is TGTGCCACCTTGACAGGGGAACGTTCACCCCTCCACTTT.

Here the CDR3 DNA reads TGCGCCAGCAGCTTGGCCGGGAACTATGGCTACACCTTC. Its protein product is CASSLAGNYGYTF. This rearrangement joins TRBV5-1 to TRBJ1-2; unclear D gene. This CDR3 has 13 residues. V was pared by 0 bases and J by 2 bases, with 5 bases between. The germline V gene encodes CDR1 SGHRS and CDR2 YFSETQ.

The rearrangement uses TRBV7-9 and TRBJ1-6; no firm D call. Trimming removed 0 bases from V and 13 bases from J, with 10 bases in between. There are 13 residues in the CDR3. Germline lookup yields CDR1 SEHNR and CDR2 FQNEAQ (reference sequence). The CDR3 reads CASSLAGGGPLHF. CDR3 coding DNA: TGTGCCAGCAGCTTAGCGGGTGGAGGGCCCCTCCACTTT.

The sample holds a few counts of this clone. The CDR3 is CASSLLGEETQYF. The DNA of the CDR3 is TGTGCCAGCAGCTTACTAGGGGAAGAGACCCAGTACTTC. The chain employs TRBV7-2 and TRBJ2-5, with a possible D match to TRBD1 (5 bases). CDR1 and CDR2 from the germline V gene are SGHTA and FQGNSA. The CDR3 covers 13 residues. V was cut by 2 bases and J by 3 bases, with 7 bases left in between. The whole variable domain, remainder taken from reference TRBV7-2 and TRBJ2-5, is GAGVSQSPSNKVTEKGKDVELRCDPISGHTALYWYRQSLGQGLEFLIYFQGNSAPDKSGLPSDRFSAERTGGSVSTLTIQRTQQEDSAVYLCASSLLGEETQYFGPGTRLLVL.

The chain uses TRBV28 and TRBJ2-1, with TRBD2 matching over 9 bases. V was pared by 6 bases and J by 2 bases, with 8 bases of the junction left unmatched. Germline V gene sequence: CDR1 MDHEN, CDR2 SYDVKM. The length of the CDR3 is 16 residues. CDR3 sequence (DNA): TGTGCCAGCAGGGGGCAAGGCGGGAGGGCCTACAATGAGCAGTTCTTC. Its protein is CASRGQGGRAYNEQFF.

The chain has TRBV7-2 and TRBJ2-1, with TRBD2 identical over 8 bases. The trim removed 3 bases at V and 10 bases at J, leaving 5 bases unmatched. This CDR3 region has 13 residues. Germline CDR1 reads SGHTA; CDR2 reads FQGNSA. The CDR3 spells CASSLARLAEQFF. CDR3 DNA: TGTGCCAGCAGCTTGGCCCGACTAGCGGAGCAGTTCTTC.

This clone was observed once. The chain employs TRBV7-9 and TRBJ2-7, with 8 bases matching TRBD1. The CDR3 consists of 13 residues. V shed 5 bases, J shed 3 bases, and the junction held 3 bases outside the gene matches. Germline values: CDR1 SEHNR, CDR2 FQNEAQ (reference sequence). The CDR3 DNA reads as TGTGCCAGCAGCCCCGGGACAGGCTACGAGCAGTACTTC. Residues: CASSPGTGYEQYF.

CDR3 protein: CASSYKWQADLSSYEQYF. The CDR3 bases are TGCGCCAGCAGCTATAAGTGGCAAGCGGACTTGTCCTCCTACGAGCAGTACTTC. The chain employs TRBV4-1 and TRBJ2-7, with a weak D call TRBD2 (5 bases). The CDR3 extends over 18 amino acids. Trimming removed 5 bases from V and 0 bases from J, with 23 bases in between. CDR1 and CDR2 from the germline V gene are MGHRA and YSYEKL.